This is a list of T cell receptor beta chains from one sample in a study of cytomegalovirus exposure and HLA in healthy donors. Clones were sequenced by immunoSEQ multiplex PCR, and TCRdb holds only the in-frame ones, with some missing. Of more than 150,000 clones in the sample, over 70% were seen once. Material: PBMCs. The receptors were sampled from a woman between 45 and 65 years old in good health and CMV-seropositive. CDR3s include the opening cysteine and the closing phenylalanine or tryptophan. A row's size may be missing; if present it is once, few, many or a size class.

v_call	j_call	clone_size	cdr3_aa
TRBV29-1	TRBJ2-3	NA	CSVDPRTSSVADTQYF
TRBV7-2	TRBJ2-7	NA	CASSLYLAGGHREQYF
TRBV27	TRBJ1-1	NA	CASSLYRGTEAFF
TRBV9	TRBJ2-7	NA	CASSVGLGGGDYEQYF
TRBV28	TRBJ2-4	NA	CASSLRSGRAGSIQYF
TRBV7-2	TRBJ2-7	NA	CASSLGGVLSYEQYF
TRBV7-6	TRBJ2-7	NA	CASSLERNGEQYF
TRBV19	TRBJ1-1	NA	CAVGVPTEAFF
TRBV5-4	TRBJ2-3	NA	CASSSGLAAADTQYF
TRBV5-4	TRBJ1-6	NA	CASSASRDSDNSPLHF
TRBV7-2	TRBJ1-3	once	CASSPNAGNTIYF
TRBV19	TRBJ1-6	NA	CASSTGQGARSPLHF
TRBV2	TRBJ2-1	NA	CASRGGTTHSYNEQFF
TRBV9	TRBJ1-2	NA	CASSAGVGGFYGYTF
TRBV4-2	TRBJ1-1	NA	CASSQDHSGAGGTEAFF
TRBV7-8	TRBJ2-4	NA	CASSPRQGLGKNIQYF
TRBV19	TRBJ1-5	few	CASRLGQGFQPQHF
TRBV30	TRBJ1-4	NA	CAWARQGSEKLFF
TRBV18	TRBJ1-3	NA	CASSPGGGGNTIYF
TRBV2	TRBJ2-5	few	CASSERGSEGATQYF
TRBV11-2	TRBJ2-7	NA	CASSSKGDSGRSYEQYF
TRBV30	TRBJ2-7	NA	CAWSYRVGEQYF
TRBV7-8	TRBJ1-1	NA	CASSPQRADPWNTEAFF
TRBV28	TRBJ1-3	NA	CASSPPRPGSSSGNTIYF
TRBV19	TRBJ1-1	NA	CASSVLPGQRNTEAFF
TRBV11-3	TRBJ1-1	NA	CASSTGGGEAFF
TRBV5-1	TRBJ2-7	NA	CASSLDGQGTYEQYF
TRBV30	TRBJ2-2	NA	CAWSVGAGELFF
TRBV5-1	TRBJ2-2	NA	CASSLEGGLAGGDAGELFF
TRBV4-3	TRBJ2-7	NA	CASSQGLAGPYEQYF
TRBV18	TRBJ1-1	NA	CASSPPTGGMNTEAFF
TRBV18	TRBJ2-6	few	CASSPVQDSGANVLTF
TRBV29-1	TRBJ1-2	NA	CSVHTPGAEGYTF
TRBV23-1	TRBJ2-7	NA	CASSQRGHLSEQYF
TRBV18	TRBJ1-4	NA	CASSRTGATNEKLFF
TRBV10-2	TRBJ2-7	NA	CASSEGAGRGSYEQYF
TRBV6-1	TRBJ1-3	NA	CASSDDRAPSFSGNTIYF
TRBV5-1	TRBJ2-1	NA	CASSLDGGAGNEQFF
TRBV28	TRBJ2-7	few	CASSSGGTSVKYEQYF
TRBV11-2	TRBJ1-1	once	CASSLDINRRGPNTEAFF
TRBV4-2	TRBJ1-4	NA	CASSQARGVQMEKLFF
TRBV18	TRBJ1-1	NA	CASSEQGQGMGDTEAFF
TRBV5-1	TRBJ1-1	NA	CASSDQGGTEAFF
TRBV29-1	TRBJ1-2	NA	CSVVKATYGYTF
TRBV5-1	TRBJ1-4	NA	CASSLDRGEKLFF
TRBV21-1	TRBJ2-7	NA	CASSKVGGEGASYEQYF
TRBV7-6	TRBJ2-2	NA	CASSFVGGNTGELFF
TRBV5-8	TRBJ2-1	NA	CASSRDSQNEQFF